Below are 23 T cell receptor beta chains sequenced from a single sample in a study of blood T cell repertoires in COVID-19. Libraries were prepared by immunoSEQ multiplex PCR; TCRdb keeps only in-frame clonotypes and omits some of them. Of approximately 150,000 clones in the sample, almost 85% are singletons; the top ten hold about 2.5%. Sequences were obtained from peripheral blood. The receptor set was obtained from a woman of 80 years or more with COVID-19, enrolled during active disease.

CDR3 protein: CASSGQGGYGYTF. The CDR3 nucleotides are TGTGCCAGCAGCGGACAGGGAGGCTATGGCTACACCTTC. V is TRBV28 and J is TRBJ1-2; 8 nucleotides line up with TRBD1. Germline V gene data show CDR1 as MDHEN and CDR2 as SYDVKM. The junction had 4 bases not matched to a gene; V was cut back by 6 bases and J by 4 bases. This CDR3 is built from 13 residues.

This clone was counted once. This chain joins TRBV27 and TRBJ2-5, with 7 bases identical to TRBD1. The CDR3 extends over 15 amino acids. The J segment lost 5 bases and the V segment lost 4 bases, leaving 10 bases of the junction unmatched. The germline V gene encodes CDR1 MNHEY and CDR2 SMNVEV (reference sequence). As DNA, the CDR3 is TGTGCCAGCAGTTCCTTTCGACAGGGTTGGGAGACCCAGTACTTC. Encoded protein: CASSSFRQGWETQYF.

This clone was detected once. DNA of the CDR3: TGTGCCAGCAGCAAGGGACTAGCGAACACCGGGGAGCTGTTTTTT. It encodes CASSKGLANTGELFF. The chain uses TRBV9 and TRBJ2-2; 8 nucleotides match TRBD2. The germline CDR1 and CDR2 sequences are SGDLS and YYNGEE. CDR3 length equals 15 residues. Unmatched junction bases numbered 2, after V lost 4 bases and J lost 0 bases.

The chain has TRBV14 and TRBJ2-2, with D tentatively TRBD1 (6 bases). This CDR3 is 17 amino acids long. From germline, CDR1 is SGHDN and CDR2 FVKESK. V was trimmed by 3 bases and J by 0 bases, leaving 14 bases between them. The CDR3 coding sequence is TGTGCCAGCAGCCACCGGTACAGGGCCGCGAACACCGGGGAGCTGTTTTTT. Translating gives CASSHRYRAANTGELFF.

This clone has a handful of counts. J is TRBJ2-4 and V is TRBV23-1; TRBD1 might be the D (5 bases). TRBV23-1 is annotated as an ORF whose role is uncertain. The CDR3 contains 17 residues. Trimming cost V 0 bases and J 3 bases, with 15 bases left between them. The CDR3 protein is CASSQSLKGPIKNIQYF. CDR3 nucleotide sequence: TGCGCCAGCAGTCAATCGCTCAAGGGGCCGATCAAAAACATTCAGTACTTC.

V usage is TRBV4-2 and J usage is TRBJ1-1, with TRBD1 matching over 9 bases. Germline V gene data show CDR1 as LGHNA and CDR2 as YNFKEQ. Trimming cost V 3 bases and J 5 bases; bases outside gene matches: 7. The CDR3 contains 15 residues. This CDR3 reads CASSHPRQGGTEAFF. Here the CDR3 DNA reads TGTGCCAGCAGCCACCCCCGACAGGGGGGTACTGAAGCTTTCTTT.

V usage is TRBV25-1 and J usage is TRBJ2-2; D is ambiguous. Germline CDR1 is MGHDK and CDR2 is SYGVNS. The CDR3 extends over 11 amino acids. V dropped 6 bases and J dropped 4 bases, with 3 bases sitting between them. CDR3 sequence: CASRRTGELFF. As DNA, the CDR3 is TGTGCCAGCAGGCGCACCGGGGAGCTGTTTTTT.

The chain carries TRBV5-1 and TRBJ2-7; 8 bases map to TRBD1. J lost 2 bases, V lost 3 bases, and 7 bases had no gene match. Germline V gives CDR1 SGHRS, CDR2 YFSETQ. This CDR3 region has 15 residues. The CDR3 spells CASSSPDRAAYEQYF. For the CDR3, the DNA is TGCGCCAGCAGCTCCCCGGACAGGGCCGCCTACGAGCAGTACTTC.

The chain couples TRBV28 to TRBJ2-2, with 7 positions matching TRBD2. This CDR3 comprises 18 residues. V was clipped by 4 bases and J by 5 bases; unmatched bases: 16. Germline V gives CDR1 MDHEN, CDR2 SYDVKM. CDR3 nucleotide sequence: TGTGCCAGCAGTTGGTGGGCGCGGGGGTACCCTCGTACCGGGGAGCTGTTTTTT. It codes for CASSWWARGYPRTGELFF.

This clone has just a few counts. The chain combines TRBV7-7 with TRBJ1-5; no clear D gene. With 7 bases removed from V and 1 base from J, the gap between germline ends came to 17 bases. This CDR3 contains 16 residues. Germline V CDR1 and CDR2: SSHAT, FNYEAQ (reference sequence). CDR3 coding DNA: TGTGCCAGCACTACCAGTGGGAGGGTGAGCAATCAGCCCCAGCATTTT. Its translation: CASTTSGRVSNQPQHF.

The chain links TRBV24-1 to TRBJ2-7, with 7 positions matching TRBD1. The germline V gene has CDR1 KGHDR and CDR2 SFDVKD. Trimming cost V 3 bases and J 3 bases; bases outside gene matches: 10. This CDR3 is built from 16 residues. The chain's CDR3 is CATSDADRAALYEQYF. The CDR3 DNA reads TGTGCCACCAGTGATGCCGACAGGGCCGCACTCTACGAGCAGTACTTC.

The chain couples TRBV7-2 to TRBJ1-2; D is perhaps TRBD1 (6 bases). This CDR3 comprises 14 residues. Germline CDR1 reads SGHTA; CDR2 reads FQGNSA. Trimming stripped 0 bases from V and 3 bases from J, with 8 bases between. CDR3 DNA: TGTGCCAGCAGCTTAGCGGACAGTTACTATGGCTACACCTTC. Translated: CASSLADSYYGYTF.

The CDR3 sequence is CAISDSTVNTEAFF. The DNA of the CDR3 is TGTGCCATCAGTGACTCGACAGTTAACACTGAAGCTTTCTTT. The gene calls are TRBV10-3 and TRBJ1-1, with D perhaps matching TRBD1 (5 bases). The CDR3 runs 14 residues. V was trimmed by 3 bases and J by 2 bases, leaving 10 bases between them. CDR1 and CDR2 from the germline V gene are ENHRY and SYGVKD.

A remark on this clone: The junction differs from germline at one of its ends, possibly a read error. The V and J genes are TRBV30 and TRBJ2-2; TRBD1 matches 8 bases. CDR1 GTSNPN and CDR2 SVGIG come from the germline V gene (reference sequence). The CDR3 covers 14 residues. The chain's CDR3 is CARRQGINAGELFF. The CDR3 nucleotides are TGTGCCCGGAGACAGGGGATAAACGCCGGGGAGCTGTTTTTT.

The chain has TRBV7-2 and TRBJ2-2; the D is unclear. Trimming cost V 6 bases and J 8 bases, with 13 bases left between them. The CDR3 spans 13 residues. Germline CDR1 and CDR2: SGHTA and FQGNSA. The CDR3 sequence is CASRSSPPGELFF. CDR3 nucleotide sequence: TGTGCCAGCAGGAGCTCCCCCCCGGGGGAGCTGTTTTTT. The entire variable domain, with the rest obtained from reference TRBV7-2 and TRBJ2-2, is as follows: GAGVSQSPSNKVTEKGKDVELRCDPISGHTALYWYRQSLGQGLEFLIYFQGNSAPDKSGLPSDRFSAERTGGSVSTLTIQRTQQEDSAVYLCASRSSPPGELFFGEGSRLTVL.

The chain is built from TRBV10-3 and TRBJ2-1; 12 bases are a match to TRBD2. The CDR3 is made up of 16 amino acids. V dropped 4 bases and J dropped 4; count of bases not matched to a gene: 5. Germline CDR1 is ENHRY and CDR2 is SYGVKD. Written as DNA, the CDR3 is TGTGCCATCAGTGGTAAGACTAGCGGGGGTTACAATGAGCAGTTCTTC. It specifies CAISGKTSGGYNEQFF.

This chain uses TRBV28 with TRBJ1-6; D gene ambiguous. The V end was cut by 3 bases, the J end by 6 bases, with 12 bases between. Germline CDR1 is MDHEN and CDR2 is SYDVKM. The CDR3 is 15 amino acids. CDR3 loop: CASSFSGLGNSPLHF. Here the CDR3 DNA reads TGTGCCAGCAGTTTTTCGGGATTAGGTAATTCACCCCTCCACTTT.

The chain uses TRBV19 and TRBJ2-1; TRBD2 matches at 15 bases. Germline V gene lookup returns CDR1 LNHDA and CDR2 SQIVND (reference sequence). This CDR3 contains 16 residues. Unmatched junction bases numbered 6, after V lost 5 bases and J lost 7 bases. The CDR3 protein is CASSRTSGRGRNEQFF. In DNA, the CDR3 is TGTGCCAGTAGTCGGACTAGCGGGAGGGGACGGAATGAGCAGTTCTTC.

CDR3 in DNA: TGTGCCAGCAGTTTAGTTAGCGCAGATACGCAGTATTTT. Amino acid sequence: CASSLVSADTQYF. This chain links TRBV12-3 or TRBV12-4 with TRBJ2-3; the D gene is possibly TRBD2 (5 bases). The length of the CDR3 is 13 residues. Between the trimmed V and J ends, which lost 1 base and 4 bases, there was a span of 6 bases.

The chain recombines TRBV30 with TRBJ1-2; D not resolved. The CDR3 runs to 11 residues. The V gene's germline CDR1 is GTSNPN and CDR2 SVGIG (reference sequence). V gave up 2 bases and J gave up 8 bases, with 9 bases separating them. This chain's CDR3 is CAWSTGPGYTF. For the CDR3, the DNA is TGTGCCTGGAGTACTGGGCCGGGCTACACCTTC.

The chain employs TRBV27 and TRBJ1-5, with TRBD1 as a possible D gene (6 bases). Deletions cut 7 bases from V and 0 bases from J, with 16 bases between. CDR1 is MNHEY, CDR2 SMNVEV, per germline (reference sequence). The CDR3 totals 16 residues. The CDR3 reads CASKLGVQGSNQPQHF. The CDR3 DNA reads TGTGCCAGCAAACTAGGGGTACAGGGTAGCAATCAGCCCCAGCATTTT.

The V call is TRBV4-2, the J call TRBJ2-7; a weak D match, TRBD1 (6 bases). The germline gives CDR1 LGHNA, CDR2 YNFKEQ. The CDR3 is 14 amino acids. Deletions cut 6 bases from V and 7 bases from J, with 19 bases between. The CDR3 nucleotides are TGTGCCAGCAGAAACCTAGGGGACACGGGTGAGCAGTACTTC. Its protein is CASRNLGDTGEQYF.

The chain is built from TRBV18 and TRBJ1-1, with 9 nucleotides matching TRBD1. The junction had 5 bases not matched to a gene; V was cut back by 0 bases and J by 9 bases. Per the germline V gene, CDR1 is KGHSH and CDR2 is LQKENI. The CDR3 has 14 residues. Here the CDR3 DNA reads TGTGCCAGCTCACCACCATCAGGGACAGGGAAAGCTTTCTTT. This sequence encodes CASSPPSGTGKAFF.